Listed here is a single TCR beta chain. This entry is derived from a study of read filtering for tumor transcriptome and immune sequencing. CDR1 and CDR2 (germline): MNHEY, SVGAGI. CDR3 size: 16 residues. V lost 6 bases, J lost 6 bases, and 13 bases stayed unmatched. Molecular barcoded adaptors covering alpha/delta and beta/gamma chains were used on approximately 440 ng RNA. TCRdb passed the reads through MiXCR, listing each CDR3 protein once. The top ten hold approximately 50% of the sample, which has roughly 69,000 distinct CDR3 sequences, approximately 15% seen once. The sample comprised a population of CD138-negative cells sorted from bone marrow. The sequence was obtained from a donor at least 40 years old with multiple myeloma. The rearrangement joins TRBV6-5 to TRBJ2-3; TRBD2 aligns across 9 bases. CDR3 amino acids: CASSPILSGRSDTQYF. For the CDR3, the DNA is TGTGCCAGCAGCCCTATTCTTAGCGGGAGAAGTGATACGCAGTATTTT.